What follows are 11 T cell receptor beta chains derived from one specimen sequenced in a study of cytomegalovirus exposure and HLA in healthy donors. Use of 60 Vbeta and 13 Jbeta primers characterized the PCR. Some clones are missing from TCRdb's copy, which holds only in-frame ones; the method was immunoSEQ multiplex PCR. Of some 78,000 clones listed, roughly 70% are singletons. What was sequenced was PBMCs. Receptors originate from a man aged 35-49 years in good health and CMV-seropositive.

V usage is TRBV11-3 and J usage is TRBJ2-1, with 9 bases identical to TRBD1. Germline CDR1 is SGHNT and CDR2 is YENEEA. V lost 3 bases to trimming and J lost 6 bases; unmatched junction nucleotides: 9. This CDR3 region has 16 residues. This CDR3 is CASSLDRGFGGNEQFF. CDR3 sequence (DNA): TGTGCCAGCAGCTTGGACAGGGGATTTGGGGGCAATGAGCAGTTCTTC.

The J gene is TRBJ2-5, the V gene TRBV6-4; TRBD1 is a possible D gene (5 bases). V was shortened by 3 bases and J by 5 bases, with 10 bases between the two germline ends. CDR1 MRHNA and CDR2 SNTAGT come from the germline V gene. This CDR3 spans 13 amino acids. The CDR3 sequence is CASSEDQGETQYF. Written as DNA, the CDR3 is TGTGCCAGCAGTGAAGACCAGGGCGAGACCCAGTACTTC.

The CDR3 protein is CASSLARSGGYGYTF. The CDR3, as DNA: TGTGCCAGCAGCTTAGCACGTTCGGGCGGGTATGGCTACACCTTC. The V gene is TRBV11-2, the J gene TRBJ1-2; D is undetermined. The V and J ends lost 1 base and 5 bases respectively, with 14 bases between them. Germline CDR1 reads SGHAT; CDR2 reads FQNNGV. The CDR3 consists of 15 residues.

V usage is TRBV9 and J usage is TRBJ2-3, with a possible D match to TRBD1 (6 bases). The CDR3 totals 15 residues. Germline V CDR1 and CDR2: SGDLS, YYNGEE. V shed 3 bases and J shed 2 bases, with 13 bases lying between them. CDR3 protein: CASSAIQGITDTQYF. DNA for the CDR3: TGTGCCAGCAGCGCCATACAGGGAATCACAGATACGCAGTATTTT.

This CDR3 is CASSPLQENTEAFF. The CDR3 nucleotides are TGTGCCAGCTCACCCCTTCAGGAGAACACTGAAGCTTTCTTT. V gene TRBV18 combines with J gene TRBJ1-1; D is ambiguous. The CDR3 spans 14 residues. CDR1 and CDR2 (germline): KGHSH, LQKENI. V was cut by 3 bases and J by 1 base, with 9 bases left in between.

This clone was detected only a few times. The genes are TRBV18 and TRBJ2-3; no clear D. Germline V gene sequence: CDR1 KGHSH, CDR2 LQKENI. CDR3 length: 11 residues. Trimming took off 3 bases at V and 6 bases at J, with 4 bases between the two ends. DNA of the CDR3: TGTGCCAGCTCACCTGAGGATACGCAGTATTTT. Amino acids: CASSPEDTQYF.

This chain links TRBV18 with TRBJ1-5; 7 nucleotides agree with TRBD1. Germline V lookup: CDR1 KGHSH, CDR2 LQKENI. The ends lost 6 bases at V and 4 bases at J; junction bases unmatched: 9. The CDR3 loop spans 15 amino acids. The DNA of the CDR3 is TGTGCCAGCTCCGAGACAGGGTCTTTGAATCAGCCCCAGCATTTT. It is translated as CASSETGSLNQPQHF.

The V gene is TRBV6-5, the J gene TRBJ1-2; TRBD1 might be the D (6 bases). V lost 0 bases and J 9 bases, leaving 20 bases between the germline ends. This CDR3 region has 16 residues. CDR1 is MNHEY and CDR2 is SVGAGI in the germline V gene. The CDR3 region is CASSYSVLSNDRSYTF. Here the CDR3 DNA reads TGTGCCAGCAGTTACTCGGTTCTTAGCAATGACAGGAGCTACACCTTC.

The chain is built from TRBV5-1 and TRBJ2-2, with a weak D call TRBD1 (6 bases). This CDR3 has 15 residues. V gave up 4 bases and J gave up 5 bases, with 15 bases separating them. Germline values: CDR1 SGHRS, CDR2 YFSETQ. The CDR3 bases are TGCGCCAGCAGCCTTGGTACAGGGCAAACCGGGGAGCTGTTTTTT. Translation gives CASSLGTGQTGELFF. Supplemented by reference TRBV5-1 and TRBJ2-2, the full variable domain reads KAGVTQTPRYLIKTRGQQVTLSCSPISGHRSVSWYQQTPGQGLQFLFEYFSETQRNKGNFPGRFSGRQFSNSRSEMNVSTLELGDSALYLCASSLGTGQTGELFFGEGSRLTVL.

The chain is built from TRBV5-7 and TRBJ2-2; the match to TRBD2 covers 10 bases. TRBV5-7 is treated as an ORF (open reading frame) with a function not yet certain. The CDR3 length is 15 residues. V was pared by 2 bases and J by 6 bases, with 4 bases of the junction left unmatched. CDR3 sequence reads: CASSLAGGPPGELFF. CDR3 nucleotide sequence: TGTGCCAGCAGCTTAGCGGGAGGGCCCCCCGGGGAGCTGTTTTTT.

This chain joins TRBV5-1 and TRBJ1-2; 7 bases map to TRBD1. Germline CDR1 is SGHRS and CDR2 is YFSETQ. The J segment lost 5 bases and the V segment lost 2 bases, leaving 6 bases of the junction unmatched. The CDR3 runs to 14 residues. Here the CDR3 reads CASSLAGQEYGYTF. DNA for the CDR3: TGCGCCAGCAGCTTAGCCGGACAGGAATATGGCTACACCTTC.